The clone carrying this T cell receptor beta chain was detected a few times. Its matching antigen is unknown. In the library, individual cDNA molecules carried attached unique molecular identifiers. TCRdb processed the 5' RACE reads anew with MiXCR; each CDR3 protein has one entry. The repertoire has 20,000 to 25,000 distinct CDR3 sequences, about 4.4% of them found once; the top ten carry under 8%. V dropped 0 bases and J dropped 4 bases, with 12 bases sitting between them. This CDR3 has 16 amino acids. Germline V gene sequence: CDR1 LGHDT, CDR2 YNNKEL (reference sequence). This record belongs to a study of early T cells in non-severe SARS-CoV-2 infection. For the study at large: Sequencing was performed on bulk RNA from unsorted whole blood, leaving chains unpaired. Study outcomes and limitations: Matching with VDJdb favored anti-spike CD8 responses (missing private and CD4 specificities).

Material for sequencing was whole blood. The genes are TRBV3-1 and TRBJ1-4; possible D gene TRBD1, 5 bases. This receptor was taken from an adult who was a healthcare worker with PCR-confirmed SARS-CoV-2 infection or an uninfected control (not recorded which). The DNA of the CDR3 is TGTGCCAGCAGCCAAGATCTAGCAGGGATTAATGAAAAACTGTTTTTT. It encodes CASSQDLAGINEKLFF.